The 22 T cell receptor beta chains below come from one sample, sequenced in a study of T cell repertoires in cytomegalovirus infection. No antigen has been identified for these receptors. TCRdb reprocessed the reads via MiXCR and lists one record per CDR3 protein. This sample has about 120,000 distinct CDR3 sequences; around 30% occur once, and the top ten carry around two fifths. The sample in question was CD8+ T cells from cultured PBMCs, obtained from culture after CMV antigen stimulation. The receptors stem from a human donor in good health (CMV status not recorded). Some clones in this sample may be carry-over from other donors' samples.

The chain carries TRBV27 and TRBJ2-1; 8 bases line up with TRBD2. The CDR3 is made up of 14 amino acids. The V segment lost 6 bases and the J segment 2 bases; nucleotides outside the gene matches: 3. CDR1 and CDR2 from the germline V gene are MNHEY and SMNVEV (reference sequence). Here the CDR3 reads CASSGGGTYNEQFF. The CDR3 DNA follows: TGTGCCAGCAGCGGCGGGGGGACCTACAATGAGCAGTTCTTC.

Here the CDR3 DNA reads TGCAGCGTTGAAGAATGGGCCGCAGGGGACACCTACGAGCAGTACTTC. Translation: CSVEEWAAGDTYEQYF. The rearrangement joins TRBV29-1 to TRBJ2-7, with D maybe TRBD1 (6 bases). V was shortened by 0 bases and J by 2 bases, with 17 bases between the two germline ends. From germline, CDR1 is SQVTM and CDR2 ANQGSEA. The CDR3 length is 16 residues.

In the case of this clonotype: The junction shows a germline mismatch at one end, possibly a read error. The chain links TRBV12-3 or TRBV12-4 to TRBJ1-3; D may be TRBD1 (5 bases). The CDR3 loop spans 13 amino acids. DNA of the CDR3: TGTGCCAGCCCAGGGCCTTATGGAAACACCATATGTTTT. This gives the protein CASPGPYGNTICF.

This clonotype has just a few counts. The chain is built from TRBV6-1 and TRBJ2-5; perhaps TRBD1 as D (5 bases). CDR1 and CDR2 from the germline V gene are MNHNS and SASEGT. The CDR3 has 11 amino acids. Trimming left V 6 bases short and J 5 bases short, with 7 bases between. CDR3: CASRKGETQYF. DNA of the CDR3: TGTGCCAGCAGAAAGGGGGAGACCCAGTACTTC.

This clonotype was counted a few times. The CDR3 DNA sequence: TGCGCCAGCAGCTTGCCCCTAGCTCCCTCCTACAATGAGCAGTTCTTC. It specifies CASSLPLAPSYNEQFF. The chain has TRBV5-1 and TRBJ2-1; a weak D match, TRBD2 (5 bases). This CDR3 has 16 residues. V was trimmed by 1 base and J by 0 bases, leaving 11 bases between them. The germline CDR1 and CDR2 sequences are SGHRS and YFSETQ.

This chain uses TRBV5-1 with TRBJ2-3; D is possibly TRBD1 or TRBD2 (5 bases each). Deletions cut 3 bases from V and 2 bases from J, with 16 bases between. CDR3 length equals 16 residues. CDR1 is SGHRS, CDR2 YFSETQ, per germline. The CDR3 loop is CASSSTERGSTDTQYF. Here the CDR3 DNA reads TGCGCCAGCAGCTCTACAGAGAGGGGTTCCACAGATACGCAGTATTTT. The variable domain in full, completed from reference TRBV5-1 and TRBJ2-3, reads KAGVTQTPRYLIKTRGQQVTLSCSPISGHRSVSWYQQTPGQGLQFLFEYFSETQRNKGNFPGRFSGRQFSNSRSEMNVSTLELGDSALYLCASSSTERGSTDTQYFGPGTRLTVL.

There are a few counts of this clonotype. This sequence joins TRBV12-3 or TRBV12-4 and TRBJ1-2; no reliable D call. Trimming left V 7 bases short and J 2 bases short, with 17 bases between. The CDR3 runs 15 residues. Here the CDR3 reads CASKIRGVSNYGYTF. DNA for the CDR3: TGTGCCAGCAAAATCAGAGGAGTTTCCAACTATGGCTACACCTTC.

In regard to this clonotype: This may be a read error, as it is one base from a much larger clone. The chain carries TRBV7-2 and TRBJ2-1; TRBD1 matches at 7 bases. The CDR3 spans 14 residues. From germline, CDR1 is SGHTA and CDR2 FQGNSA. After removal of 4 bases from V and 5 bases from J, the junction contained 5 bases not matched to a gene. The CDR3 DNA follows: TGTGCCAGCAGCTCGACAGGGAGAAACAATGAGCAGTTCTTC. This codes for CASSSTGRNNEQFF.

The V and J genes are TRBV6-6 and TRBJ2-3; D unclear. Trimming removed 5 bases at V and 1 base at J, with 16 bases between. Looked up from germline, CDR1 is MNHNY and CDR2 is SVGAGI (reference sequence). The CDR3 runs to 16 residues. Written as DNA, the CDR3 is TGTGCCAGCAGTGATCAGGTGGTTAGGGGCACAGATACGCAGTATTTT. Its protein is CASSDQVVRGTDTQYF.

The CDR3 sequence is CASSQDPSRTGYEQYF. The CDR3 region has the DNA TGCGCCAGCAGCCAAGACCCTTCTCGTACCGGCTACGAGCAGTACTTC. The chain recombines TRBV4-1 with TRBJ2-7; D uncertain. V dropped 0 bases and J dropped 3 bases, with 15 bases sitting between them. Germline V gene sequence: CDR1 MGHRA, CDR2 YSYEKL. This CDR3 has 16 residues.

This clonotype was seen a single time. The chain recombines TRBV7-2 with TRBJ1-5; no reliable D call. The CDR3 extends over 13 amino acids. V was trimmed by 2 bases and J by 9 bases, leaving 11 bases between them. The V gene's germline CDR1 is SGHTA and CDR2 FQGNSA. CDR3 amino acids: CASSLNWQRPQHF. In nucleotides, the CDR3 is TGTGCCAGCAGCTTAAACTGGCAACGGCCCCAGCATTTT.

The gene calls are TRBV7-3 and TRBJ1-1, with 8 positions matching TRBD1. The CDR3 is made up of 15 amino acids. V lost 5 bases to trimming and J lost 1 base; unmatched junction nucleotides: 6. The germline gives CDR1 SGHTA, CDR2 FQGTGA. The CDR3 loop reads CASSLSGTGNTEAFF. The CDR3 DNA reads as TGTGCCAGCAGCCTCTCCGGGACAGGGAACACTGAAGCTTTCTTT. Full variable domain (outside the CDR3, taken from reference TRBV7-3 and TRBJ1-1): GAGVSQTPSNKVTEKGKYVELRCDPISGHTALYWYRQSLGQGPEFLIYFQGTGAADDSGLPNDRFFAVRPEGSVSTLKIQRTERGDSAVYLCASSLSGTGNTEAFFGQGTRLTVV.

In this sample, this clonotype turned up a few times. The chain joins TRBV7-2 to TRBJ1-4; 8 bases are shared with TRBD1. In germline, CDR1 is SGHTA, CDR2 FQGNSA. The CDR3 runs to 16 residues. V shed 2 bases and J 3 bases; nucleotides not matched to a gene: 5. CDR3 DNA sequence: TGTGCCAGCAGCTTATCAGGGGGCGCGTCTAATGAAAAACTGTTTTTT. Protein product: CASSLSGGASNEKLFF.

This chain connects TRBV11-1 to TRBJ2-5, with 8 bases aligning to TRBD2. The CDR3 is made up of 18 amino acids. CDR1 is SGHAT and CDR2 is FQDESV in the germline V gene (reference sequence). V was clipped by 3 bases and J by 5 bases; unmatched bases: 17. The CDR3 DNA is TGTGCCAGCAGCTTTAAGCGAGGCGGGGGGCCTGGGTGGGAGACCCAGTACTTC. As protein: CASSFKRGGGPGWETQYF.

CDR3 region: CSARDPQRASGGVLSYNEQFF. DNA of the CDR3: TGCAGTGCTAGAGACCCCCAGAGGGCTAGCGGGGGGGTTCTCTCCTACAATGAGCAGTTCTTC. The genes are TRBV20-1 and TRBJ2-1; 12 nucleotides line up with TRBD2. Germline V gives CDR1 DFQATT, CDR2 SNEGSKA (reference sequence). The CDR3 runs 21 residues. With V trimmed by 0 bases and J by 0 bases, 15 bases remained unmatched.

V is TRBV7-8 and J is TRBJ2-1; no firm D call. The length of the CDR3 is 13 residues. Germline CDR1 SGHVS, CDR2 FQNEAQ. V gave up 5 bases and J gave up 6 bases, with 11 bases separating them. CDR3 in DNA: TGTGCCAGCAGCACGACTCGTAGCAATGAGCAGTTCTTC. This sequence encodes CASSTTRSNEQFF.

The chain joins TRBV12-3 or TRBV12-4 to TRBJ2-1; 11 nucleotides agree with TRBD2. CDR3 length: 18 residues. Germline trimming cut 3 bases from V and 5 bases from J; bases unmatched to any gene: 12. Here the CDR3 reads CASSFTTEGTSGNNEQFF. CDR3 in DNA: TGTGCCAGCAGTTTTACAACGGAGGGGACTAGCGGAAACAATGAGCAGTTCTTC.

The chain recombines TRBV5-1 with TRBJ1-2; D ambiguous. CDR3 size: 13 residues. V lost 0 bases and J 8 bases, leaving 11 bases between the germline ends. CDR1 is SGHRS and CDR2 is YFSETQ in the germline V gene. CDR3 amino acids: CASSLEYDAGYTF. In DNA form, the CDR3 reads TGCGCCAGCAGCTTGGAGTATGACGCGGGCTACACCTTC. The whole variable domain, remainder taken from reference TRBV5-1 and TRBJ1-2, is KAGVTQTPRYLIKTRGQQVTLSCSPISGHRSVSWYQQTPGQGLQFLFEYFSETQRNKGNFPGRFSGRQFSNSRSEMNVSTLELGDSALYLCASSLEYDAGYTFGSGTRLTVV.

The V call is TRBV4-2, the J call TRBJ2-5, with 13 bases identical to TRBD2. The CDR3 is 19 residues long. Germline values: CDR1 LGHNA, CDR2 YNFKEQ. After removal of 0 bases from V and 1 base from J, the junction contained 8 bases not matched to a gene. The CDR3 loop is CASSQDSLTSGGFQETQYF. CDR3 coding DNA: TGTGCCAGCAGCCAAGATAGTCTGACTAGCGGGGGGTTCCAAGAGACCCAGTACTTC.

V gene TRBV4-1 combines with J gene TRBJ2-1, with 7 positions matching TRBD1. Germline assignment: CDR1 MGHRA and CDR2 YSYEKL. The V gene end was trimmed by 4 bases and the J gene end by 9 bases; junction bases not matched to a gene: 9. There are 14 residues in the CDR3. The CDR3 spells CASSRQGDLGEQFF. CDR3 bases: TGCGCCAGCAGCCGTCAGGGGGATTTAGGTGAGCAGTTCTTC.

V usage is TRBV5-6 and J usage is TRBJ2-1, with 12 bases identical to TRBD2. The CDR3 loop spans 18 amino acids. Losses at the gene ends were 6 bases for V and 2 bases for J; bases not matched to a gene: 12. CDR1 SGHDT and CDR2 YYEEEE come from the germline V gene. The CDR3 here is CASTFASGGVYPYNEQFF. The CDR3 DNA follows: TGTGCCAGCACCTTTGCTAGCGGGGGGGTCTACCCCTACAATGAGCAGTTCTTC.

The chain is built from TRBV20-1 and TRBJ2-3; D perhaps matches TRBD1 (9 bases). Germline assignment: CDR1 DFQATT and CDR2 SNEGSKA (reference sequence). The CDR3 extends over 16 amino acids. The CDR3 loop is CMGQGLGGDGTDTQYF. The CDR3 DNA follows: TGCATGGGACAGGGCCTCGGGGGGGACGGCACAGATACGCAGTATTTT.